This T cell receptor (beta chain) was profiled in a study of T cell responses to AZD1222 COVID-19 vaccine. Study-wide results and limits: Nearly half of spike-specific TCRs reportedly target variant regions that are unmutated in the B.1.351 and B.1.1.7 variants.

With respect to this clone: Its antigen is undetermined.

Libraries were prepared by immunoSEQ multiplex PCR; TCRdb keeps only in-frame clonotypes and omits some of them. Here the sample spans under 130,000 clones, around 90% being singletons. The CDR3 is made up of 15 amino acids. CDR1 MRHNA and CDR2 SNTAGT come from the germline V gene. V was clipped by 5 bases and J by 2 bases, with 14 bases between them. The chain is built from TRBV6-4 and TRBJ2-3; D unclear. This clonotype originated in an adult in good health. The specimen was peripheral blood, collected on day 0 of AZD1222 vaccination. The CDR3 DNA follows: TGTGCCAGCAGTCCAACTGGGGAAAACACAGATACGCAGTATTTT. Its protein product is CASSPTGENTDTQYF.